Listed below are T cell receptor beta chains from one sample, sequenced in a study of early T cells in non-severe SARS-CoV-2 infection. MiXCR, applied by TCRdb to the 5' RACE reads, yields one record per CDR3 protein. There are about 90,000 distinct CDR3 sequences in the sample; around 12% occur only once, and about 4.4% lies in the top ten. The sample was whole blood, taken at baseline. These receptors originate from an adult who was a healthcare worker with PCR-confirmed SARS-CoV-2 infection or an uninfected control (not recorded which). CDR3s include the opening cysteine and the closing phenylalanine or tryptophan. A D gene is named only where the DNA matches it firmly. Some rows have no size entry. The others give once, few or many, or a class for an expanded clone.

V: TRBV6-5; size: -; D: -; J: TRBJ1-1; CDR3: CASCSHGIGGRAGEAFF; DNA: TGTGCCAGCTGCTCCCATGGTATCGGAGGAAGGGCCGGAGAAGCTTTCTTT
V: TRBV24-1; size: many; D: -; J: TRBJ1-5; CDR3: CATSSGSPGNQPQHF; DNA: TGTGCCACCAGTTCAGGATCTCCTGGCAATCAGCCCCAGCATTTT
V: TRBV5-1; size: -; D: TRBD1; J: TRBJ2-3; CDR3: CASSFTGDTDTQYF; DNA: TGCGCCAGCAGCTTCACAGGGGACACAGATACGCAGTATTTT
V: TRBV14; size: few; D: TRBD2; J: TRBJ2-7; CDR3: CASSQDQREFGEQYF; DNA: TGTGCCAGCAGCCAAGATCAGCGGGAGTTCGGCGAGCAGTACTTC
V: TRBV30; size: many; D: -; J: TRBJ2-3; CDR3: CAWRRGGGTDTQYF; DNA: TGTGCCTGGAGACGGGGAGGAGGAACAGATACGCAGTATTTT
V: TRBV28; size: few; D: -; J: TRBJ1-1; CDR3: CASSLPGQPNTEAFF; DNA: TGTGCCAGCAGTTTACCTGGACAGCCGAACACTGAAGCTTTCTTT
V: TRBV7-3; size: few; D: -; J: TRBJ2-3; CDR3: CASSLAGRQSTDTQYF; DNA: TGTGCCAGCAGCTTGGCAGGGAGGCAGAGCACAGATACGCAGTATTTT
V: TRBV27; size: many; D: -; J: TRBJ2-3; CDR3: CASSSPPDTQYF; DNA: TGTGCCAGCAGTTCCCCCCCGGATACGCAGTATTTT
V: TRBV5-1; size: -; D: -; J: TRBJ2-1; CDR3: CASSPGERRLGSYNEQFF; DNA: TGCGCCAGCAGCCCCGGTGAAAGGCGGCTAGGGTCCTACAATGAGCAGTTCTTC
V: TRBV25-1; size: -; D: -; J: TRBJ2-7; CDR3: CASSELGGTAAYRQYF; DNA: TGTGCCAGCAGTGAATTAGGGGGGACCGCCGCCTATAGGCAGTACTTC